A single sample is the source of the 13 T cell receptor beta chains below, sequenced in a study of response to subunit inactivated influenza vaccine (dated by TCRdb to 2017 to 2018). The library was generated by RT-PCR. These reads were obtained on an Illumina HiSeq 2500. TCRdb reran the public reads through fastp at Q25 and MiXCR, keeping productive beta chains. For every CDR3 protein sequence, its rows merge into one entry that carries the most common genes and DNA. This sample gives fewer than 750,000 distinct CDR3 sequences in total; roughly 15% of them show up just once. The ten largest clones represent 11% of the sample. Sequenced here: PBMCs from blood, sampled 11 to 12 days after vaccination. These receptors were obtained from a man aged 50 or older who received an inactivated influenza vaccine. Donor details come from another sample of the same person, matched by shared clones.

This clonotype turned up a few times. V gene TRBV29-1 combines with J gene TRBJ1-2; no reliable D call. There are 11 residues in the CDR3. V dropped 2 bases and J dropped 3 bases, with 4 bases sitting between them. Germline V gene data show CDR1 as SQVTM and CDR2 as ANQGSEA. The CDR3 here is CSVERDYGYTF. CDR3 in DNA: TGCAGCGTTGAAAGGGACTATGGCTACACCTTC.

This clonotype has a handful of counts. The J gene is TRBJ2-1, the V gene TRBV29-1, with D uncertain. Germline lookup yields CDR1 SQVTM and CDR2 ANQGSEA. V shed 0 bases and J shed 0 bases, with 6 bases lying between them. There are 14 residues in the CDR3. The CDR3 DNA follows: TGCAGCGTTGAAGACAGGAGCTCCTACAATGAGCAGTTCTTC. Translating it yields CSVEDRSSYNEQFF.

This clonotype was seen only a few times. The genes are TRBV28 and TRBJ2-3, with 8 bases identical to TRBD2. V lost 10 bases to trimming and J lost 12 bases; unmatched junction nucleotides: 9. The CDR3 is 11 amino acids. CDR1 is MDHEN, CDR2 SYDVKM, per germline. The CDR3 reads CATGGVGTQYF. As DNA, the CDR3 is TGTGCCACCGGGGGGGTAGGGACCCAGTATTTT.

This clonotype turned up a few times. The chain carries TRBV12-3 or TRBV12-4 and TRBJ2-1; tentatively, D is TRBD1 or TRBD2 (5 bases each). Trimming left V 6 bases short and J 5 bases short, with 17 bases between. The CDR3 covers 15 residues. The CDR3 nucleotides read TGTGCCAGCAGCCCGGGACCCCCCCTAAACAATGAGCAGTTCTTC. As protein: CASSPGPPLNNEQFF.

This clonotype was counted a few times. This chain joins TRBV4-2 and TRBJ2-7; TRBD2 agrees at 10 bases. Trimming took 1 base from V and 5 from J; bases not matched to a gene: 8. The CDR3 runs 16 residues. Germline values: CDR1 LGHNA, CDR2 YNFKEQ. This chain's CDR3 is CASSQGASGSLDEQYF. CDR3 nucleotide sequence: TGTGCCAGCAGCCAAGGTGCTAGCGGGAGTCTCGACGAGCAGTACTTC.

This clonotype was seen more than once but under ten times. V and J are TRBV5-1 and TRBJ2-5; TRBD1 aligns across 8 bases. V gave up 2 bases and J gave up 5 bases; unmatched junction bases: 5. The germline CDR1 and CDR2 sequences are SGHRS and YFSETQ. CDR3 size: 14 residues. The CDR3 sequence is CASSFQGAWETQYF. The CDR3 region has the DNA TGCGCCAGCAGCTTCCAGGGGGCATGGGAGACCCAGTACTTC.

This clonotype was detected a few times. The J gene is TRBJ2-7, the V gene TRBV5-1; 7 positions match TRBD1. Germline V CDR1 and CDR2: SGHRS, YFSETQ. The V gene end was trimmed by 4 bases and the J gene end by 3 bases; junction bases not matched to a gene: 7. This CDR3 contains 14 residues. This chain's CDR3 is CASSRDRFSYEQYF. The CDR3 DNA is TGCGCCAGCAGCCGGGACAGATTCAGCTACGAGCAGTACTTC.

This clonotype was seen more than once but under ten times. This chain links TRBV29-1 with TRBJ2-2; D might be TRBD2 (6 bases). Germline assignment: CDR1 SQVTM and CDR2 ANQGSEA. The length of the CDR3 is 13 residues. Between the trimmed V and J ends, which lost 4 bases and 4 bases, there was a span of 10 bases. The CDR3 DNA sequence: TGCAGCGTTGGGGGACTGACCACCGGGGAGCTGTTTTTT. Translated, it gives CSVGGLTTGELFF.

Only a few counts were recorded for this clonotype. This chain joins TRBV5-1 and TRBJ2-7; D may match TRBD1 or TRBD2 (5 bases each). The CDR3 sequence is 15 residues long. Trimming took off 5 bases at V and 3 bases at J, with 18 bases between the two ends. CDR1 and CDR2 from the germline V gene are SGHRS and YFSETQ. In DNA, the CDR3 is TGCGCCAGCAGAAACCTAAGGGACGAAAGCTACGAGCAGTACTTC. Translated: CASRNLRDESYEQYF.

V and J are TRBV5-6 and TRBJ1-1; D ambiguous. Germline V gene data show CDR1 as SGHDT and CDR2 as YYEEEE. The CDR3 length is 13 residues. V lost 4 bases and J lost 1, with 8 bases in between. The chain's CDR3 is CASSPEGNTEAFF. CDR3 DNA sequence: TGTGCCAGCAGCCCGGAGGGGAACACTGAAGCTTTCTTT. Drawing the rest from reference TRBV5-6 and TRBJ1-1, the complete variable domain is DAGVTQSPTHLIKTRGQQVTLRCSPKSGHDTVSWYQQALGQGPQFIFQYYEEEERQRGNFPDRFSGHQFPNYSSELNVNALLLGDSALYLCASSPEGNTEAFFGQGTRLTVV.

The chain uses TRBV20-1 and TRBJ2-3; D might be TRBD1 (8 bases). The V gene lost 5 bases and the J gene lost 1 base, with 16 bases spanning the gap. The CDR3 runs to 15 residues. Germline lookup yields CDR1 DFQATT and CDR2 SNEGSKA (reference sequence). Here the CDR3 reads CSAFPAGQGTDTQYF. The DNA of the CDR3 is TGCAGTGCTTTTCCAGCGGGACAGGGCACAGATACGCAGTATTTT.

The V gene is TRBV5-1, the J gene TRBJ2-7, with D tentatively TRBD2 (5 bases). CDR1 is SGHRS, CDR2 YFSETQ, per germline. V was cut by 3 bases and J by 5 bases, with 9 bases left in between. The CDR3 sequence is 12 residues long. CDR3 bases: TGCGCCAGCAGCTCCCTGGGAGACGAGCAGTACTTC. Translating gives CASSSLGDEQYF.

The CDR3 protein is CAVWLTQGATNYGYTF. CDR3 sequence (DNA): TGTGCCGTCTGGTTGACCCAGGGGGCGACCAACTATGGCTACACCTTC. This rearrangement joins TRBV28 to TRBJ1-2; 8 bases are shared with TRBD1. CDR1 is MDHEN, CDR2 SYDVKM, per germline. This CDR3 spans 16 amino acids. The V segment lost 11 bases and the J segment 2 bases; nucleotides outside the gene matches: 16.